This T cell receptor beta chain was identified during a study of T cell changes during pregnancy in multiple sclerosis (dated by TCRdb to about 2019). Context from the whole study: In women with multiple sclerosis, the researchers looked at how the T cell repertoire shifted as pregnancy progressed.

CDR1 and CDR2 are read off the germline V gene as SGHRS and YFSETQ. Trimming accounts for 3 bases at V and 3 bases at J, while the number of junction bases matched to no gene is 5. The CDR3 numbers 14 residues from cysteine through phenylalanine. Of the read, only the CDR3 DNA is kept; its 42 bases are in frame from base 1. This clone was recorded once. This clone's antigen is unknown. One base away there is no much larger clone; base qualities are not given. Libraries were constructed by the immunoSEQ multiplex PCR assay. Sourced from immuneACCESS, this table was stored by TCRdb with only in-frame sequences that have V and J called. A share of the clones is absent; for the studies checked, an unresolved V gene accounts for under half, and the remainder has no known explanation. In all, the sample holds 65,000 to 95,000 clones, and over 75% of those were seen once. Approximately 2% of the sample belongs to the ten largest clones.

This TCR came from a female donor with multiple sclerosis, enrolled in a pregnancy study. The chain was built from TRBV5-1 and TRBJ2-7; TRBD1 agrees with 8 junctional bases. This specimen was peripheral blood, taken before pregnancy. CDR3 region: CASSSGQAIYEQYF. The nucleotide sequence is TGCGCCAGCAGCTCGGGACAGGCCATCTACGAGCAGTACTTC.